This paragraph reports one T cell receptor beta chain. Its antigen remains unknown. These data come from a study of blood T cells in healthy people across ages. The extraction recovered at least 5 micrograms of total RNA per sample. The CDR3 has 15 residues. Germline V gives CDR1 SGHAT, CDR2 FQNNGV. V lost 3 bases to trimming and J lost 1 base, with 13 bases between them. Regarding the study as a whole: Comparison with aged donors showed that long-lived donors had more naive CD4+ cells and higher diversity. Unknown CMV status may confound age-related changes in expanded clones.

For the second PCR, which ran for 7 to 11 cycles, a sample-barcoded 5' primer and a J-beta primer mix were used. A tag from a template-switch adaptor with 12 random nucleotides marked each cDNA molecule. From the 5' RACE reads, TCRdb called clonotypes with MiXCR, one entry per CDR3 protein. The data hold about 680,000 distinct CDR3 sequences, with about half observed a single time. The chain employs TRBV11-2 and TRBJ2-7; D is perhaps TRBD2 (6 bases). Sequences were obtained from blood. This receptor was identified in a woman in her sixties in good health. CDR3: CASSLGGPNSYEQYF. In DNA, the CDR3 is TGTGCCAGCAGCTTGGGGGGTCCCAATTCCTACGAGCAGTACTTC.